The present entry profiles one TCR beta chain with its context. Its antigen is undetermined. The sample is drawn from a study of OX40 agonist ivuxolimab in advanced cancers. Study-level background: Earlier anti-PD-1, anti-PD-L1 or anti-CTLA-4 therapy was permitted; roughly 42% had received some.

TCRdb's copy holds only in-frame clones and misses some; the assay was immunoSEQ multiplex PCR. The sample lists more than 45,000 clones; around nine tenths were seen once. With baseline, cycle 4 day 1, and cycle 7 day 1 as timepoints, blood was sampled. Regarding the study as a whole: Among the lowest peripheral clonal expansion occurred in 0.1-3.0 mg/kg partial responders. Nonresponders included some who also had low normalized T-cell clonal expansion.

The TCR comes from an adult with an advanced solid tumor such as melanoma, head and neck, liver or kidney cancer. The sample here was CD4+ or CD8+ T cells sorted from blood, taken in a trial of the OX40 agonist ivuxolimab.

As DNA, the CDR3 is TGTGCCAGTAGTATCGGGGGACTGCGCAAGGAAACCCAGTACTTC. Translated, it gives CASSIGGLRKETQYF. J is TRBJ2-5 and V is TRBV19; a weak D match, TRBD2 (6 bases). In germline, CDR1 is LNHDA, CDR2 SQIVND (reference sequence). The V gene lost 3 bases and the J gene lost 8 bases, with 19 bases spanning the gap. This CDR3 has 15 amino acids.